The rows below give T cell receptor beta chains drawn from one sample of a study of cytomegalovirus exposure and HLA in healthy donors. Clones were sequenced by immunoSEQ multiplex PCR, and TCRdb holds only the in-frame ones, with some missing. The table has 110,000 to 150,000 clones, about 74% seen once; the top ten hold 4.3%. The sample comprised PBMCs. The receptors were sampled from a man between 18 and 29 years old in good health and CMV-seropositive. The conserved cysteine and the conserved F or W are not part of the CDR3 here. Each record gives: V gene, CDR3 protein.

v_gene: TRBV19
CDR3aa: ASSMTGRNTEAF

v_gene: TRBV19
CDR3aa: ASTDSRRSYEQY

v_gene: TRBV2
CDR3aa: ASSDGSLDQPQH

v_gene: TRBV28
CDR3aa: ASSRWTGGSYEQY

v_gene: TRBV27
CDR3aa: ASSLGSLAEAF

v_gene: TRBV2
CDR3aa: ASSGLAGAEEQY

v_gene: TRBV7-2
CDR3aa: ASSTEAGEKLF

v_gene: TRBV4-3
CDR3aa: ASSQADLADGYT

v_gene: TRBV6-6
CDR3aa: ASNSDRENYGYT

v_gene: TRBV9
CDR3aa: ASSPLAGNTDTQY

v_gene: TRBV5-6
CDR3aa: ASSWTVTSPLH

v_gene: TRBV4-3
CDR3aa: ASSHAGNHEQF

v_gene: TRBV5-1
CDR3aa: ASSLPAGNTGELF

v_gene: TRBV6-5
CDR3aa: ASSYFRTRNTGELF

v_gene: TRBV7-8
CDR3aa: ASSLVRTGIYQPQH

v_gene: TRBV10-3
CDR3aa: AIRWTSGSYNEQF

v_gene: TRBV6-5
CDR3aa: ASSRGGLYEQY

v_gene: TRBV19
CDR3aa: ASGGDRGRSNYGYT

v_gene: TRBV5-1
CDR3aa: ASSRFTGGLETQY

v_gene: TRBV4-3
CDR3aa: ASSQVMGHEAF

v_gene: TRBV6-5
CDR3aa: ASSYSWTQNTEAF

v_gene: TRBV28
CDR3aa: ASNRHRPYEQY

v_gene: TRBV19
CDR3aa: ASTSGEYNEQF

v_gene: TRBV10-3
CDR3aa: AISPLAGGSGEQF

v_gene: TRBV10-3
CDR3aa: AIRASSGLSGNTIY

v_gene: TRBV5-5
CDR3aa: ASSLVGGRGYNEQF

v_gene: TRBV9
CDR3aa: ASSVAGGRYEQY

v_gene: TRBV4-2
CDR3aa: ASSQESSGISYEQY

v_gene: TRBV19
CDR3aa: ASSKAASGPGDEQF

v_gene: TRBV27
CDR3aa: ASSSPGTGASYEQY

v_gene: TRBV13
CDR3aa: ASSLSRSATNEKLF

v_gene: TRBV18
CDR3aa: ASSPSSGTGELF

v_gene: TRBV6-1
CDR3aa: ASEGLAGYEQY

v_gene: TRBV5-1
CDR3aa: ASSLEWQGGGYT

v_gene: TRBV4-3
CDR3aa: ASSQDYGGPGYT

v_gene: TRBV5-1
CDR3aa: ASSRDRVEYEQY

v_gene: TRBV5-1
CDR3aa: ASSWTGLGTGELF

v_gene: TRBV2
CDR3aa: AFTVSSGANVLT